Below, 24 T cell receptor beta chains from the same sample are listed, as sequenced in a study of blood T cell repertoires in COVID-19. Measured with immunoSEQ multiplex PCR; TCRdb has only the in-frame clones, and not every one. The table has about 350,000 clones, about 90% seen once. Sequencing was done on a sample of PBMCs or T cells enriched from blood (not recorded which). All receptors derive from a woman aged 25 to 39 who had recovered from COVID-19.

The chain has TRBV4-1 and TRBJ1-3, with a weak D call TRBD1 (5 bases). V was pared by 0 bases and J by 4 bases, with 10 bases between. Germline loops: CDR1 MGHRA, CDR2 YSYEKL. The CDR3 is made up of 15 amino acids. The CDR3 loop is CASSQDRGYGNTIYF. In DNA, the CDR3 is TGCGCCAGCAGCCAAGATCGGGGGTACGGAAACACCATATATTTT.

Regarding this clone: Other DNA sequences in the sample encode the same CDR3. The chain is built from TRBV28 and TRBJ1-5, with 12 positions matching TRBD1. This CDR3 is 16 amino acids long. J was trimmed by 3 bases and V by 5 bases; bases with no gene match: 5. Per the germline V gene, CDR1 is MDHEN and CDR2 is SYDVKM. In nucleotides, the CDR3 is TGTGCCAGCAGTACCGGGACAGGGGGCTTCAATCAGCCCCAGCATTTT. This gives the protein CASSTGTGGFNQPQHF. Together with reference TRBV28 and TRBJ1-5, the CDR3 gives the full variable domain: DVKVTQSSRYLVKRTGEKVFLECVQDMDHENMFWYRQDPGLGLRLIYFSYDVKMKEKGDIPEGYSVSREKKERFSLILESASTNQTSMYLCASSTGTGGFNQPQHFGDGTRLSIL.

The V and J genes are TRBV5-1 and TRBJ1-2; possible D gene TRBD1, 6 bases. The germline gives CDR1 SGHRS, CDR2 YFSETQ. This CDR3 comprises 13 residues. V lost 4 bases and J 2 bases, leaving 9 bases between the germline ends. The CDR3 sequence: CASSRDTNYGYTF. For the CDR3, the DNA is TGCGCCAGCAGCCGGGACACCAACTATGGCTACACCTTC. Supplemented by reference TRBV5-1 and TRBJ1-2, the full variable domain reads KAGVTQTPRYLIKTRGQQVTLSCSPISGHRSVSWYQQTPGQGLQFLFEYFSETQRNKGNFPGRFSGRQFSNSRSEMNVSTLELGDSALYLCASSRDTNYGYTFGSGTRLTVV.

This chain connects TRBV12-3 or TRBV12-4 to TRBJ1-5; D uncertain. V lost 2 bases to trimming and J lost 8 bases, with 10 bases between them. This CDR3 spans 13 amino acids. DNA for the CDR3: TGTGCCAGCAGTTTAACGGGGAGAGAGCCCCAGCATTTT. Its protein is CASSLTGREPQHF.

A single count supports this clone. The chain employs TRBV15 and TRBJ1-4; possibly TRBD1 for D (5 bases). Germline CDR1 reads LNHNV; CDR2 reads YYDKDF (reference sequence). This CDR3 is 14 amino acids long. V was pared by 0 bases and J by 8 bases, with 10 bases between. CDR3: CATSREAGFEKLFF. DNA of the CDR3: TGTGCCACCAGCAGAGAGGCAGGGTTCGAAAAACTGTTTTTT.

This sequence joins TRBV30 and TRBJ1-6, with a weak D call TRBD1 (6 bases). CDR1 is GTSNPN, CDR2 SVGIG, per germline (reference sequence). CDR3 length: 13 amino acids. V shed 3 bases and J shed 4 bases, with 7 bases lying between them. CDR3 sequence (DNA): TGTGCCTGGAGGGGACAATATAATTCACCCCTCCACTTT. Translating gives CAWRGQYNSPLHF.

The chain links TRBV3-1 (or the pseudogene TRBV3-2) to TRBJ2-7; 8 bases are a match to TRBD2. This CDR3 has 15 amino acids. Trimming cost V 5 bases and J 3 bases; bases outside gene matches: 9. CDR1 is LGHDT, CDR2 YNNKEL, per germline (reference sequence). CDR3 sequence (DNA): TGTGCCAGCAGCTATACGAGGGCGGGAGGCTACGAGCAGTACTTC. Its translation: CASSYTRAGGYEQYF.

The chain carries TRBV7-2 and TRBJ2-7; TRBD2 might be the D (5 bases). The CDR3 is 14 amino acids. The germline V and J ends were trimmed by 2 bases and 2 bases, with 10 bases remaining between them. Germline V lookup: CDR1 SGHTA, CDR2 FQGNSA. The DNA for the CDR3 is TGTGCCAGCAGCTTAAGCGGCCTGACCTACGAGCAGTACTTC. This gives the protein CASSLSGLTYEQYF. The full variable domain, with the rest looked up from reference TRBV7-2 and TRBJ2-7, is GAGVSQSPSNKVTEKGKDVELRCDPISGHTALYWYRQSLGQGLEFLIYFQGNSAPDKSGLPSDRFSAERTGGSVSTLTIQRTQQEDSAVYLCASSLSGLTYEQYFGPGTRLTVT.

The CDR3 sequence: CASRPGTGALSGNTIYF. The CDR3 coding sequence is TGTGCCAGCAGACCCGGGACAGGGGCCCTCTCTGGAAACACCATATATTTT. J is TRBJ1-3 and V is TRBV28; 10 bases are a match to TRBD1. The CDR3 length is 17 residues. With V trimmed by 6 bases and J by 0 bases, 8 bases remained unmatched. Germline CDR1 reads MDHEN; CDR2 reads SYDVKM.

The chain carries TRBV9 and TRBJ1-4, with D perhaps matching TRBD1 (6 bases). Trimming pared 4 bases from V and 6 bases from J, leaving 13 bases between. The V gene's germline CDR1 is SGDLS and CDR2 YYNGEE. The CDR3 has 14 residues. The CDR3 DNA sequence: TGTGCCAGCAGCCCGGGGAGGGGGGATGAAAAACTGTTTTTT. Protein product: CASSPGRGDEKLFF.

The chain employs TRBV6-5 and TRBJ1-3; perhaps TRBD1 as D (6 bases). The CDR3 runs to 15 residues. CDR1 and CDR2 from the germline V gene are MNHEY and SVGAGI. Trimming cost V 5 bases and J 0 bases, with 11 bases left between them. CDR3 in DNA: TGTGCCAGCAGTCGAGACAGGACCTCTGGAAACACCATATATTTT. This sequence encodes CASSRDRTSGNTIYF.

This clone was recorded once. The chain couples TRBV28 to TRBJ2-7; the match to TRBD1 covers 8 bases. The CDR3 runs to 13 residues. Trimming took 10 bases from V and 4 from J; bases not matched to a gene: 9. The germline CDR1 and CDR2 sequences are MDHEN and SYDVKM. CDR3 protein: CATLPQGAYEQYF. The CDR3 coding sequence is TGTGCCACCCTTCCCCAGGGGGCATACGAGCAGTACTTC.

This chain joins TRBV3-1 (or the pseudogene TRBV3-2) and TRBJ2-3, with 11 bases aligning to TRBD1. J lost 5 bases, V lost 1 base, and 8 bases had no gene match. The CDR3 contains 17 residues. In germline, CDR1 is LGHDT, CDR2 YNNKEL (reference sequence). The CDR3 spells CASSQASGTGGGDTQYF. In nucleotides, the CDR3 is TGTGCCAGCAGCCAAGCCTCCGGGACAGGGGGTGGAGATACGCAGTATTTT.

The J gene is TRBJ1-2, the V gene TRBV6-6, with 8 bases lining up with TRBD1. J lost 8 bases, V lost 4 bases, and 15 bases had no gene match. This CDR3 has 16 residues. CDR1 and CDR2 (germline): MNHNY, SVGAGI (reference sequence). CDR3 loop: CASSSEGQGRMGGYTF. The DNA of the CDR3 is TGTGCCAGCAGTTCGGAAGGACAGGGCCGTATGGGCGGCTACACCTTC.

The rearrangement uses TRBV2 and TRBJ1-1; 11 nucleotides align to TRBD1. The CDR3 length is 15 residues. CDR1 is SNHLY, CDR2 FYNNEI, per germline. The J segment lost 1 base and the V segment lost 6 bases, leaving 4 bases of the junction unmatched. This CDR3 reads CASRRTGGGNTEAFF. The CDR3 DNA reads as TGTGCCAGCAGGCGGACAGGGGGCGGGAACACTGAAGCTTTCTTT.

The table lists this clone with a few counts. The chain recombines TRBV7-8 with TRBJ1-1, with 7 bases that match TRBD1. The germline V gene has CDR1 SGHVS and CDR2 FQNEAQ. J gave up 1 base and V 4 bases, and 6 bases lay outside the gene matches. This CDR3 comprises 15 residues. This CDR3 reads CASSSLTGWNTEAFF. Here the CDR3 DNA reads TGTGCCAGCAGCTCATTGACAGGGTGGAACACTGAAGCTTTCTTT.

V and J are TRBV30 and TRBJ1-2; 12 positions match TRBD1. CDR1 is GTSNPN and CDR2 is SVGIG in the germline V gene (reference sequence). After removal of 7 bases from V and 2 bases from J, the junction contained 8 bases not matched to a gene. This CDR3 is 15 amino acids long. The chain's CDR3 is CAYRDRGRGNYGYTF. CDR3 bases: TGTGCCTACCGGGACAGGGGGCGCGGGAACTATGGCTACACCTTC.

In its sample, this clone was seen once. This rearrangement joins TRBV11-2 to TRBJ2-7; possible D gene TRBD1, 5 bases. Looked up from germline, CDR1 is SGHAT and CDR2 is FQNNGV. CDR3 length: 15 residues. V lost 1 base and J 4 bases, leaving 14 bases between the germline ends. CDR3 nucleotides: TGTGCCAGCAGCTTAGGGGCAGGGTCCCCATACGAGCAGTACTTC. As protein: CASSLGAGSPYEQYF.

The chain couples TRBV2 to TRBJ1-2, with TRBD1 matching over 10 bases. In germline, CDR1 is SNHLY, CDR2 FYNNEI. The CDR3 totals 15 residues. Trimming took 2 bases from V and 6 from J; bases not matched to a gene: 6. The CDR3 loop reads CASSEKRGTGDGYTF. The DNA for the CDR3 is TGTGCCAGCAGTGAAAAGCGGGGGACAGGGGATGGCTACACCTTC.

This sequence joins TRBV5-3 and TRBJ1-5; D is uncertain. TRBV5-3 carries the ORF label, with uncertain function. V shed 4 bases and J shed 4 bases, with 18 bases lying between them. This CDR3 is 16 amino acids long. The CDR3 coding sequence is TGTGCCAGAAGCCACTCGGGCGGAGGCGAAAATCAGCCCCAGCATTTT. It yields the protein CARSHSGGGENQPQHF.

The rearrangement joins TRBV5-5 to TRBJ2-7; tentative D call: TRBD1 (5 bases). CDR1 is SGHKS and CDR2 is YYEKEE in the germline V gene (reference sequence). The CDR3 covers 17 residues. V shed 0 bases and J shed 4 bases, with 20 bases lying between them. The CDR3 DNA reads TGTGCCAGCAGCTTGGAGTTAGTAGGGGCCTTACAGTACGAGCAGTACTTC. It translates to CASSLELVGALQYEQYF.

The chain employs TRBV10-3 and TRBJ1-5, with TRBD1 identical over 7 bases. Trimming cost V 6 bases and J 3 bases; bases outside gene matches: 8. The CDR3 runs to 15 residues. Germline lookup yields CDR1 ENHRY and CDR2 SYGVKD. CDR3 in amino acids: CAISSTGAPNQPQHF. The CDR3 nucleotides read TGTGCCATCAGCAGTACAGGGGCTCCCAATCAGCCCCAGCATTTT.

The rearrangement uses TRBV5-5 and TRBJ2-3; 12 positions agree with TRBD2. After removal of 5 bases from V and 4 bases from J, the junction contained 5 bases not matched to a gene. The CDR3 sequence is 15 residues long. From germline, CDR1 is SGHKS and CDR2 YYEKEE (reference sequence). The CDR3: CASRNLAGGADTQYF. As DNA, the CDR3 is TGTGCCAGCAGGAACCTAGCGGGGGGGGCAGATACGCAGTATTTT.

J is TRBJ1-5 and V is TRBV19; the match to TRBD1 covers 11 bases. Germline assignment: CDR1 LNHDA and CDR2 SQIVND (reference sequence). V shed 7 bases, J shed 9 bases, and the junction held 11 bases outside the gene matches. The CDR3 length is 15 residues. CDR3 nucleotides: TGTGCCAGTACCGTGGACAGGGGGCCCATCAGGCCCCAGCATTTT. Protein product: CASTVDRGPIRPQHF.